The 2 T cell receptor beta chains presented below share a single source sample, sequenced in a study of blood T cell repertoires in COVID-19. Repertoires were generated with immunoSEQ multiplex PCR, while TCRdb's copy carries only in-frame clones and drops some. This sample has about 110,000 clones, with approximately 82% found just once. The sample was peripheral blood. The receptor set was obtained from a woman aged 80 or over with acute or convalescent COVID-19.

The chain links TRBV27 to TRBJ2-2; no firm D call. Trimming took off 3 bases at V and 1 base at J, with 6 bases between the two ends. The CDR3 covers 14 residues. The germline gives CDR1 MNHEY, CDR2 SMNVEV (reference sequence). CDR3 bases: TGTGCCAGCAGTTTCGACTTGAACACCGGGGAGCTGTTTTTT. It encodes CASSFDLNTGELFF.

The CDR3 nucleotides are TGTGCCAGCAGTTACTCGAATTTCGGACAGGGTTTTGAAGCTTTCTTT. Residues: CASSYSNFGQGFEAFF. This chain connects TRBV6-5 to TRBJ1-1; 8 bases are shared with TRBD1. The CDR3 is 16 residues long. Per germline, CDR1 MNHEY and CDR2 SVGAGI. V trimming: 0 bases; J trimming: 7 bases; junction bases outside the gene matches: 10.